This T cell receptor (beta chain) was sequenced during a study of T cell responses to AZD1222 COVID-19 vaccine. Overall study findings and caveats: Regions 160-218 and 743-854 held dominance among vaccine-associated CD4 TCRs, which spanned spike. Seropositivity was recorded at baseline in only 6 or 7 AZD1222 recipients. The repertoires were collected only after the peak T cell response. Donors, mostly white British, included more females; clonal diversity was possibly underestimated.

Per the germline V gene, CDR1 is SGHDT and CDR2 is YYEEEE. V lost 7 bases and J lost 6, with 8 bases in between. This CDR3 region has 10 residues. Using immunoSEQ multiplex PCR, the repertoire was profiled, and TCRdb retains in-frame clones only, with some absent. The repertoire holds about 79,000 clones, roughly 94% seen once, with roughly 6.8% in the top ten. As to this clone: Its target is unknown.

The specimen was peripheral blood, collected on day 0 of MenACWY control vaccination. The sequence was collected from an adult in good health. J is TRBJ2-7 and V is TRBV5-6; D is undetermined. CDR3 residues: CASGRPEQYF. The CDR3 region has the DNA TGTGCCAGCGGTCGGCCCGAGCAGTACTTC.